The source of this T cell receptor (beta chain) is a study of blood T cell repertoires in COVID-19. As for the study in general: PBMCs, B-cell-depleted T cells, or T cells provided the cDNA or gDNA that made up the material.

Study processing details: Amplifying reference gene primers gave estimates of nucleated cell counts. The method was immunoSEQ multiplex PCR; TCRdb's version includes in-frame clones alone and lacks a portion of them. V and J calls and clone size come straight from that table; D and trimming were deduced from the DNA. Among 150,000 to 200,000 clones listed, 86% were seen once. Seattle's enrolled individuals joined amid active infection and were then monitored longitudinally. The sequence derives from a woman aged 60 to 75 with COVID-19, enrolled during active disease. The sequencing sample was made of peripheral blood.

The CDR3: CSVGSGDTQYF. CDR3 DNA: TGCAGCGTTGGAAGCGGGGATACGCAGTATTTT. V is TRBV29-1 and J is TRBJ2-3; TRBD2 is a possible D gene (6 bases). Trimming shortened V by 4 bases and J by 6 bases, and 8 bases separated the two germline ends. Germline-derived CDR1 and CDR2 are SQVTM and ANQGSEA. This CDR3 is built from 11 residues.